These 24 T cell receptor beta chains came from one sample sequenced in a study of cytotoxic CD8 clonotypes in ibrutinib-treated CLL. Method: immunoSEQ multiplex PCR; TCRdb's copy keeps in-frame clones and lacks some. The sample includes about 140,000 clones, 65% to 85% of them seen just once. The sample consisted of PBMCs, taken after 36 months of ibrutinib treatment. The source is a human donor with chronic lymphocytic leukemia.

The gene calls are TRBV4-1 and TRBJ2-5, with a possible D match to TRBD1 (5 bases). CDR3 length: 15 amino acids. Deletions cut 0 bases from V and 5 bases from J, with 13 bases between. Germline CDR1 is MGHRA and CDR2 is YSYEKL. The CDR3 coding sequence is TGCGCCAGCAGCCAAGATGGGGCTGTTCAGGAGACCCAGTACTTC. Translating gives CASSQDGAVQETQYF.

The V gene is TRBV5-4, the J gene TRBJ2-7; 7 nucleotides align to TRBD2. CDR1 is SGHNT, CDR2 YYREEE, per germline (reference sequence). Trimming at V came to 2 bases and at J to 2 bases, leaving 7 bases not matched to a gene. The CDR3 sequence is 15 residues long. The CDR3 nucleotides are TGTGCCAGCAGCTTCTCCCCCGGGGGGACCTACGAGCAGTACTTC. The encoded protein is CASSFSPGGTYEQYF.

The chain couples TRBV5-1 to TRBJ1-3; D is uncertain. V shed 0 bases and J shed 0 bases, with 7 bases lying between them. Per the germline V gene, CDR1 is SGHRS and CDR2 is YFSETQ. The CDR3 loop spans 15 amino acids. The chain's CDR3 is CASSLVATSGNTIYF. CDR3 DNA sequence: TGCGCCAGCAGCTTGGTTGCTACCTCTGGAAACACCATATATTTT.

This clone was seen more than once but under ten times. In DNA, the CDR3 is TGTGCCAGCTCGGGGGGGACCCAAGAGACCCAGTACTTC. The encoded protein is CASSGGTQETQYF. V gene TRBV18 combines with J gene TRBJ2-5; 7 bases line up with TRBD2. The CDR3 contains 13 residues. V trimming: 6 bases; J trimming: 1 base; junction bases outside the gene matches: 2. Germline-derived CDR1 and CDR2 are KGHSH and LQKENI.

The chain links TRBV28 to TRBJ2-7; possibly TRBD2 for D (6 bases). Germline CDR1 reads MDHEN; CDR2 reads SYDVKM. V was pared by 6 bases and J by 3 bases, with 21 bases between. The CDR3 length is 16 residues. For the CDR3, the DNA is TGTGCCAGCAGATCATTCGGACGGGAGTTCCGCTACGAGCAGTACTTC. Translation gives CASRSFGREFRYEQYF.

The chain couples TRBV30 to TRBJ2-3; perhaps TRBD1 as D (6 bases). V lost 3 bases to trimming and J lost 2 bases, with 12 bases between them. The CDR3 has 14 amino acids. Germline V CDR1 and CDR2: GTSNPN, SVGIG (reference sequence). The CDR3 DNA is TGTGCCTGGAGCGAGGACAGTTTCACAGATACGCAGTATTTT. Translating gives CAWSEDSFTDTQYF. Filled out from reference TRBV30 and TRBJ2-3, the complete variable domain reads SQTIHQWPATLVQPVGSPLSLECTVEGTSNPNLYWYRQAAGRGLQLLFYSVGIGQISSEVPQNLSASRPQDRQFILSSKKLLLSDSGFYLCAWSEDSFTDTQYFGPGTRLTVL.

V usage is TRBV14 and J usage is TRBJ1-1, with TRBD1 identical over 8 bases. CDR1 and CDR2 from the germline V gene are SGHDN and FVKESK. Germline trimming cut 4 bases from V and 1 base from J; bases unmatched to any gene: 8. This CDR3 region has 16 residues. The CDR3 spells CASSRPWGTGNTEAFF. In nucleotides, the CDR3 is TGTGCCAGCAGCCGCCCTTGGGGGACAGGGAACACTGAAGCTTTCTTT. Variable domain in full (rest from reference TRBV14 and TRBJ1-1): EAGVTQFPSHSVIEKGQTVTLRCDPISGHDNLYWYRRVMGKEIKFLLHFVKESKQDESGMPNNRFLAERTGGTYSTLKVQPAELEDSGVYFCASSRPWGTGNTEAFFGQGTRLTVV.

A single count supports this clone. The V call is TRBV10-2, the J call TRBJ1-2; D possibly corresponds to TRBD1 (6 bases). The CDR3 contains 13 residues. From germline, CDR1 is WSHSY and CDR2 SAAADI. The V and J ends lost 8 bases and 3 bases respectively, with 13 bases between them. The CDR3 nucleotides are TGCGCCAGCTCTGGACAGTCGTACTATGGCTACACCTTC. Its protein is CASSGQSYYGYTF.

Written as DNA, the CDR3 is TGTGCCATCAGTGAAGACGGGGAATTTACTGAAGCTTTCTTT. It yields the protein CAISEDGEFTEAFF. V is TRBV10-3 and J is TRBJ1-1; no definite D call. The CDR3 is 14 residues long. Germline V gives CDR1 ENHRY, CDR2 SYGVKD. V lost 3 bases, J lost 5 bases, and 13 bases lay in between.

The chain carries TRBV11-2 and TRBJ2-1; TRBD1 matches at 9 bases. Trimming at V came to 5 bases and at J to 8 bases, leaving 10 bases not matched to a gene. This CDR3 spans 15 amino acids. Per germline, CDR1 SGHAT and CDR2 FQNNGV. The CDR3 loop is CASSNRDREYDEQFF. The CDR3 coding sequence is TGTGCCAGCAGCAACCGGGACAGGGAGTATGATGAGCAGTTCTTC.

The V call is TRBV9, the J call TRBJ2-5; 9 bases map to TRBD2. V gave up 4 bases and J gave up 4 bases; unmatched junction bases: 8. Germline values: CDR1 SGDLS, CDR2 YYNGEE. This CDR3 comprises 15 residues. DNA for the CDR3: TGTGCCAGCAGCCATATAGGCGGGAGGGGAGAGACCCAGTACTTC. Translation: CASSHIGGRGETQYF.

The chain uses TRBV18 and TRBJ2-2; D uncertain. The germline V and J ends were trimmed by 3 bases and 3 bases, with 8 bases remaining between them. The CDR3 has 14 amino acids. Germline CDR1 is KGHSH and CDR2 is LQKENI. CDR3 nucleotide sequence: TGTGCCAGCTCACCCGGCGGACACACCGGGGAGCTGTTTTTT. It yields the protein CASSPGGHTGELFF.

The CDR3 nucleotides are TGCGCCAGCAGCCAAGCCGCTCTAGCGCTAGAATCCACAGATACGCAGTATTTT. Protein: CASSQAALALESTDTQYF. V gene TRBV4-1 combines with J gene TRBJ2-3; a possible D gene is TRBD2 (6 bases). The length of the CDR3 is 18 residues. Germline CDR1 and CDR2: MGHRA and YSYEKL. With 1 base removed from V and 2 bases from J, the gap between germline ends came to 19 bases.

The chain is built from TRBV11-2 and TRBJ2-1; 10 nucleotides line up with TRBD2. Germline V gene lookup returns CDR1 SGHAT and CDR2 FQNNGV. V shed 1 base and J 8 bases; nucleotides not matched to a gene: 11. The CDR3 has 17 residues. CDR3 nucleotide sequence: TGTGCCAGCAGCTTAGTTCCAAGCGGGAGGGCCTGGGATGAGCAGTTCTTC. Translated, it gives CASSLVPSGRAWDEQFF.

The chain links TRBV6-5 to TRBJ2-1; D is possibly TRBD1 (6 bases). The CDR3 runs 13 residues. The germline V gene has CDR1 MNHEY and CDR2 SVGAGI. V gave up 2 bases and J gave up 7 bases, with 9 bases separating them. In DNA, the CDR3 is TGTGCCAGCAGTTACGGGACACTGAATGAGCAGTTCTTC. Protein sequence: CASSYGTLNEQFF.

The genes are TRBV2 and TRBJ1-5; the D gene is possibly TRBD1 (6 bases). The V gene's germline CDR1 is SNHLY and CDR2 FYNNEI. Trimming removed 5 bases from V and 6 bases from J, with 14 bases in between. This CDR3 has 14 residues. CDR3 nucleotides: TGTGCCAGCAGTTACAACAGGGCCGGTCAGCCCCAGCATTTT. Translation: CASSYNRAGQPQHF.

The chain employs TRBV27 and TRBJ1-6; TRBD1 matches at 7 bases. The V and J ends lost 3 bases and 6 bases, in that order; junction bases with no gene match: 5. The germline CDR1 and CDR2 sequences are MNHEY and SMNVEV (reference sequence). This CDR3 contains 15 residues. Here the CDR3 reads CASSLIGTVNSPLHF. CDR3 nucleotide sequence: TGTGCCAGCAGTTTGATCGGGACAGTTAATTCACCCCTCCACTTT.

The genes are TRBV5-4 and TRBJ1-6, with D tentatively TRBD1 (6 bases). The CDR3 is 16 amino acids. The V gene's germline CDR1 is SGHNT and CDR2 YYREEE (reference sequence). Between the trimmed V and J ends, which lost 1 base and 10 bases, there was a span of 18 bases. The CDR3 bases are TGTGCCAGCAGCTTGAGAGGGGGAATCTATCGATCACCCCTCCACTTT. It yields the protein CASSLRGGIYRSPLHF.

The rearrangement links TRBV28 to TRBJ1-5; D is ambiguous. The CDR3 loop spans 11 amino acids. Trimming removed 4 bases at V and 5 bases at J, with 3 bases between. Per the germline V gene, CDR1 is MDHEN and CDR2 is SYDVKM. CDR3 in amino acids: CASSSDQPQHF. The CDR3 nucleotides read TGTGCCAGCAGTTCTGATCAGCCCCAGCATTTT.

This clone came up a few times. V and J are TRBV13 and TRBJ1-2; the D is unclear. Germline V lookup: CDR1 PRHDT, CDR2 FYEKMQ (reference sequence). Trimming removed 3 bases from V and 1 base from J, with 12 bases in between. The CDR3 is 15 residues long. CDR3 loop: CASSLGSEGNYGYTF. In DNA, the CDR3 is TGTGCCAGCAGCTTGGGGTCTGAGGGTAACTATGGCTACACCTTC.

The CDR3 sequence: CASSPSGGTYNEQFF. The CDR3 DNA reads TGTGCCAGCAGCCCGAGCGGCGGAACCTACAATGAGCAGTTCTTC. The rearrangement uses TRBV5-5 and TRBJ2-1; the D gene is possibly TRBD2 (5 bases). The CDR3 has 15 amino acids. Trimming stripped 4 bases from V and 2 bases from J, with 13 bases between. The germline V gene encodes CDR1 SGHKS and CDR2 YYEKEE (reference sequence).

V usage is TRBV10-2 and J usage is TRBJ1-2; 7 bases match TRBD1. The CDR3 sequence is 16 residues long. Per the germline V gene, CDR1 is WSHSY and CDR2 is SAAADI. V dropped 5 bases and J dropped 3; count of bases not matched to a gene: 12. CDR3 residues: CASSLRQGLGYYGYTF. The CDR3 bases are TGCGCCAGCAGTTTAAGACAGGGACTGGGCTACTATGGCTACACCTTC.

The V gene is TRBV5-1, the J gene TRBJ2-2; a weak D match, TRBD1 (5 bases). V was shortened by 1 base and J by 5 bases, with 15 bases between the two germline ends. CDR1 is SGHRS, CDR2 YFSETQ, per germline. CDR3 length: 16 residues. As DNA, the CDR3 is TGCGCCAGCAGCTTGCAGGTTAGGGGTCGGACCGGGGAGCTGTTTTTT. Encoded protein: CASSLQVRGRTGELFF.

CDR3 protein: CATSRDGGVRERNPYNEQFF. The CDR3 DNA reads as TGTGCCACCAGCAGAGATGGCGGGGTCCGGGAGAGGAACCCCTACAATGAGCAGTTCTTC. The chain joins TRBV15 to TRBJ2-1, with a tentative D call TRBD2 (6 bases). Per the germline V gene, CDR1 is LNHNV and CDR2 is YYDKDF (reference sequence). CDR3 length equals 20 residues. V lost 0 bases, J lost 2 bases, and 23 bases lay in between.